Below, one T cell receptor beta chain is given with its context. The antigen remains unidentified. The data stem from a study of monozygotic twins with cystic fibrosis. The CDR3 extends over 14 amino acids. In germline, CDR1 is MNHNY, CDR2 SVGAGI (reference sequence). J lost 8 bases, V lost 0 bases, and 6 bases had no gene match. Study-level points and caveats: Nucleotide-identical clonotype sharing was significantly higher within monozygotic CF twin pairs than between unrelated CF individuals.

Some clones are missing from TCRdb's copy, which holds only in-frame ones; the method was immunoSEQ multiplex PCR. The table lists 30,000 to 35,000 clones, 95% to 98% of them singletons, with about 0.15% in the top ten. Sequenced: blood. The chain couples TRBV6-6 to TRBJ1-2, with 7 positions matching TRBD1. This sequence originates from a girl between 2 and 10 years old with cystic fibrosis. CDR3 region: CASSYSVGGDGYTF. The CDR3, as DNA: TGTGCCAGCAGTTACTCGGTAGGGGGCGACGGCTACACCTTC.